These 25 T cell receptor beta chains were sequenced from one sample in a study of blood T cells in healthy people across ages. Through a sample-barcoded 5' primer and a J-beta primer mix, a second PCR was run for roughly 6 to 11 cycles. TCRdb ran MiXCR on the 5' RACE reads and lists one entry per CDR3 protein. The table lists 1.5 million to 2 million distinct CDR3 sequences, roughly two fifths of them singletons. The sample was blood. The receptors here all came from a human donor in good health.

This chain uses TRBV6-6 with TRBJ2-1; 8 bases fit TRBD2. Looked up from germline, CDR1 is MNHNY and CDR2 is SVGAGI (reference sequence). The CDR3 has 17 residues. The ends lost 4 bases at V and 3 bases at J; junction bases unmatched: 11. The CDR3 is CASSSPYSGVYYNEQFF. The CDR3 coding sequence is TGTGCCAGCAGTTCCCCCTATAGCGGGGTTTACTACAATGAGCAGTTCTTC.

V is TRBV6-1 and J is TRBJ1-6, with a weak D call TRBD1 (5 bases). CDR1 and CDR2 (germline): MNHNS, SASEGT. V lost 1 base to trimming and J lost 7 bases, with 8 bases between them. The CDR3 length is 14 residues. The CDR3: CASSEGGGNSPLHF. The CDR3 nucleotides are TGTGCCAGCAGTGAAGGGGGGGGGAATTCACCCCTCCACTTT.

The genes are TRBV5-1 and TRBJ2-5, with 12 positions matching TRBD2. The ends lost 3 bases at V and 2 bases at J; junction bases unmatched: 8. CDR3 size: 17 residues. CDR1 is SGHRS, CDR2 YFSETQ, per germline. The CDR3 bases are TGCGCCAGCAGCTCTGGACTAGCGGGGTTCGCACAAGAGACCCAGTACTTC. This codes for CASSSGLAGFAQETQYF. Filled out from reference TRBV5-1 and TRBJ2-5, the complete variable domain reads KAGVTQTPRYLIKTRGQQVTLSCSPISGHRSVSWYQQTPGQGLQFLFEYFSETQRNKGNFPGRFSGRQFSNSRSEMNVSTLELGDSALYLCASSSGLAGFAQETQYFGPGTRLLVL.

This clonotype occurred a few times. For the CDR3, the DNA is TGTGCCAGCAGCTCAAGTGGGACTAGAAAAAACATTCAGTACTTC. This translates into CASSSSGTRKNIQYF. The chain carries TRBV7-9 and TRBJ2-4; 8 bases are a match to TRBD2. Trimming removed 4 bases from V and 4 bases from J; junction bases left unmatched: 6. Germline CDR1 reads SEHNR; CDR2 reads FQNEAQ (reference sequence). The length of the CDR3 is 15 residues.

This clonotype was seen a few times. The rearrangement uses TRBV12-3 or TRBV12-4 and TRBJ1-6; D uncertain. This CDR3 has 12 residues. Trimming took 3 bases from V and 10 from J, leaving 7 bases between them. As DNA, the CDR3 is TGTGCCAGCAGTTTTTCCCAGTCACCCCTCCACTTT. Protein product: CASSFSQSPLHF.

This clonotype was detected only a few times. The V gene is TRBV18, the J gene TRBJ1-2, with a tentative D call TRBD1 (5 bases). The CDR3 loop spans 14 amino acids. V lost 6 bases to trimming and J lost 5 bases, with 16 bases between them. The germline CDR1 and CDR2 sequences are KGHSH and LQKENI. CDR3 nucleotides: TGTGCCAGCTCCCTCCAGGGACGGGAGTATGGCTACACCTTC. Residues: CASSLQGREYGYTF.

The chain couples TRBV5-6 to TRBJ2-7; 12 bases map to TRBD2. CDR1 is SGHDT and CDR2 is YYEEEE in the germline V gene. The J segment lost 6 bases and the V segment lost 2 bases, leaving 9 bases of the junction unmatched. The CDR3 consists of 16 residues. Here the CDR3 DNA reads TGTGCCAGCAGCTTCAAACGACTAGCGGGAGTGCGCGAGCAGTACTTC. Translation: CASSFKRLAGVREQYF.

Only one count was recorded for this clonotype. Compared with germline, one end of the junction differs, possibly owing to a read error. J is TRBJ1-2 and V is TRBV10-3; 10 nucleotides align to TRBD1. Germline V gene data show CDR1 as ENHRY and CDR2 as SYGVKD. The CDR3 is 13 amino acids. The DNA for the CDR3 is TGTGTCATCAGACCGGGACAGGGGAATGGCTACACCTTC. Residues: CVIRPGQGNGYTF.

The chain combines TRBV12-3 or TRBV12-4 with TRBJ1-5, with a weak D call TRBD1 (6 bases). Trimming cost V 5 bases and J 4 bases, with 18 bases left between them. The CDR3 loop spans 16 amino acids. The CDR3 DNA follows: TGTGCCAGCAGTATGTACCGGGGACAAGTAAATCAGCCCCAGCATTTT. Translation gives CASSMYRGQVNQPQHF.

V usage is TRBV7-9 and J usage is TRBJ2-7, with 7 bases fitting TRBD1. Trimming took 5 bases from V and 0 from J; bases not matched to a gene: 7. Looked up from germline, CDR1 is SEHNR and CDR2 is FQNEAQ (reference sequence). This CDR3 is 15 amino acids long. CDR3 nucleotide sequence: TGTGCCAGCAGCCCGGAAGGGACAGCCTCCTACGAGCAGTACTTC. It is translated as CASSPEGTASYEQYF.

This sequence joins TRBV2 and TRBJ2-7, with a tentative D call TRBD1 (6 bases). CDR1 SNHLY and CDR2 FYNNEI come from the germline V gene. The V gene lost 7 bases and the J gene lost 1 base, with 20 bases spanning the gap. This CDR3 has 16 residues. The CDR3 loop is CASKPITGTNSYEQYF. The CDR3 bases are TGTGCCAGCAAGCCTATAACCGGGACAAATTCCTACGAGCAGTACTTC.

V usage is TRBV7-9 and J usage is TRBJ2-7; D is unresolved. Germline CDR1 SEHNR, CDR2 FQNEAQ (reference sequence). Trimming pared 5 bases from V and 7 bases from J, leaving 12 bases between. The CDR3 runs 12 residues. The CDR3 loop reads CASSPRAREQYF. In nucleotides, the CDR3 is TGTGCCAGCAGCCCCCGTGCGAGGGAGCAGTACTTC.

The rearrangement joins TRBV25-1 to TRBJ1-5; 7 bases fit TRBD1. The trim removed 2 bases at V and 1 base at J, leaving 2 bases unmatched. The CDR3 is 15 amino acids. Germline assignment: CDR1 MGHDK and CDR2 SYGVNS. CDR3 coding DNA: TGTGCCAGCAGTGAACAGGGACAGAGCAATCAGCCCCAGCATTTT. The encoded protein is CASSEQGQSNQPQHF.

This clonotype was seen only once. The junction departs from the called germline gene at one end, perhaps through a read error. The chain is built from TRBV7-2 and TRBJ2-5; D is ambiguous. The CDR3 sequence is 14 residues long. From germline, CDR1 is SGHTA and CDR2 FQGNSA. As DNA, the CDR3 is TGTGCCAGCAGCTTATGGCCAGTCCAAGGGACCCAGTACTTC. Amino acid sequence: CASSLWPVQGTQYF.

The genes are TRBV6-2 or TRBV6-3 and TRBJ2-4; TRBD1 is a possible D gene (7 bases). The length of the CDR3 is 16 residues. Germline V gene lookup returns CDR1 MNHEY and CDR2 SVGEGT. Trimming took off 5 bases at V and 0 bases at J, with 14 bases between the two ends. For the CDR3, the DNA is TGTGCCAGCAGTCTCAGGGGGGTACTAGCCAAAAACATTCAGTACTTC. Protein product: CASSLRGVLAKNIQYF.

The table lists this clonotype with a few counts. The chain employs TRBV7-2 and TRBJ2-1, with D unresolved. Per germline, CDR1 SGHTA and CDR2 FQGNSA. There are 15 residues in the CDR3. V was cut by 2 bases and J by 0 bases, with 8 bases left in between. The CDR3 bases are TGTGCCAGCAGCTTAATAGCCTTCTCCTACAATGAGCAGTTCTTC. Amino acids: CASSLIAFSYNEQFF. Based on the CDR3 plus reference TRBV7-2 and TRBJ2-1, the full variable domain is GAGVSQSPSNKVTEKGKDVELRCDPISGHTALYWYRQSLGQGLEFLIYFQGNSAPDKSGLPSDRFSAERTGGSVSTLTIQRTQQEDSAVYLCASSLIAFSYNEQFFGPGTRLTVL.

Comment on this clonotype: Mismatch with germline at one junction end may stem from a read error. The chain is built from TRBV5-5 and TRBJ2-4; no definite D call. The DNA end lines up better with TRBJ2-7; the J call may be wrong. The CDR3 loop spans 13 amino acids. CDR1 is SGHKS, CDR2 YYEKEE, per germline (reference sequence). The CDR3 nucleotides read TGTGCCAGCAGCTTGGTCCACTCCCACGAGCAGTACTTC. It yields the protein CASSLVHSHEQYF.

This clonotype was seen only a few times. The chain couples TRBV27 to TRBJ2-3; possible D gene TRBD1, 6 bases. Germline CDR1 MNHEY, CDR2 SMNVEV (reference sequence). Trimming took off 2 bases at V and 3 bases at J, with 12 bases between the two ends. The CDR3 is made up of 15 amino acids. The CDR3 DNA reads as TGTGCCAGCAGTTTAGGTGTACAGGGAACAGATACGCAGTATTTT. Translating it yields CASSLGVQGTDTQYF.

Only one count was recorded for this clonotype. The chain combines TRBV5-5 with TRBJ1-5, with TRBD2 as a possible D gene (5 bases). The DNA end is more similar to TRBJ2-3, so the J call may be wrong. The CDR3 is 16 amino acids. From germline, CDR1 is SGHKS and CDR2 YYEKEE (reference sequence). CDR3 bases: TGTGCCAGCAGCTTGAAGGACTTCCCATTGGGCCAGCCCCAGTATTTT. Translating it yields CASSLKDFPLGQPQYF.

This clonotype has a handful of counts. The chain carries TRBV7-9 and TRBJ2-3; 10 bases fit TRBD2. With V trimmed by 4 bases and J by 2 bases, 12 bases remained unmatched. Germline values: CDR1 SEHNR, CDR2 FQNEAQ (reference sequence). This CDR3 is 18 amino acids long. The CDR3 is CASSSGLAVTTDTDTQYF. The DNA for the CDR3 is TGTGCCAGCAGCTCCGGACTAGCGGTGACAACTGACACAGATACGCAGTATTTT.

The table lists this clonotype with a few counts. V usage is TRBV5-1 and J usage is TRBJ1-2; 9 nucleotides agree with TRBD1. The CDR3 sequence is 16 residues long. Germline trimming cut 1 base from V and 8 bases from J; bases unmatched to any gene: 12. Germline V gene data show CDR1 as SGHRS and CDR2 as YFSETQ. The CDR3 region has the DNA TGCGCCAGCAGCTTGTCTCCTACATGGACAGGGGTCGGCTACACCTTC. Translating gives CASSLSPTWTGVGYTF.

The chain joins TRBV7-8 to TRBJ2-7, with 11 bases lining up with TRBD1. The trim removed 5 bases at V and 3 bases at J, leaving 9 bases unmatched. The CDR3 length is 16 residues. CDR1 and CDR2 from the germline V gene are SGHVS and FQNEAQ. Here the CDR3 reads CASSALAGTGGYEQYF. CDR3 nucleotides: TGTGCCAGCAGCGCGCTCGCCGGGACAGGGGGCTACGAGCAGTACTTC.

This clonotype has a handful of counts. The J gene is TRBJ2-5, the V gene TRBV7-9; a possible D gene is TRBD1 (6 bases). Germline CDR1 is SEHNR and CDR2 is FQNEAQ (reference sequence). Trimming took 2 bases from V and 2 from J, leaving 18 bases between them. The CDR3 contains 17 residues. CDR3: CASSLNMGGQIQETQYF. Written as DNA, the CDR3 is TGTGCCAGCAGCTTAAATATGGGTGGACAGATTCAAGAGACCCAGTACTTC.

In this sample, this clonotype turned up a few times. V and J are TRBV6-5 and TRBJ2-4, with D unresolved. The DNA end lines up better with TRBJ2-7; the J call may be wrong. Germline V gene lookup returns CDR1 MNHEY and CDR2 SVGAGI. The CDR3 sequence is 15 residues long. The CDR3 loop is CASSYSTGLTYEQYF. The DNA of the CDR3 is TGTGCCAGCAGTTACTCGACCGGGCTAACCTACGAGCAGTACTTC.

This clonotype has a handful of counts. The V and J genes are TRBV12-3 or TRBV12-4 and TRBJ2-3; D perhaps matches TRBD2 (5 bases). The CDR3 is 16 residues long. The V end lost 4 bases, the J end lost 8 bases, and 22 bases lay between the germline ends. The CDR3 loop reads CASSSPVAGAEGTQYF. The CDR3 DNA is TGTGCCAGCAGTTCGCCCGTGGCGGGTGCTGAAGGTACGCAGTATTTT.